Shown below are 20 T cell receptor beta chains from a single sample sequenced in a study of shared clonotypes between healthy human individuals. TCRdb keeps only in-frame clones here, not all; method: immunoSEQ multiplex PCR. The sample has over a million clones; roughly 70% are singletons. The sample taken for sequencing was memory CD4+ T cells sorted from blood. The subset was: CD45RA-negative fraction. These TCRs come from a man between 18 and 29 years old in good health.

The chain joins TRBV27 to TRBJ1-2; a possible D gene is TRBD1 (6 bases). The CDR3 loop spans 17 amino acids. Trimming stripped 5 bases from V and 4 bases from J, with 23 bases between. The germline V gene has CDR1 MNHEY and CDR2 SMNVEV (reference sequence). The DNA of the CDR3 is TGTGCCAGCAGTCCCCTATACCCGGAGGGACAACTCTATGGCTACACCTTC. It encodes CASSPLYPEGQLYGYTF.

The chain has TRBV16 and TRBJ1-2; D is unclear. This CDR3 is 19 amino acids long. CDR1 is KGHSY and CDR2 is FQNENV in the germline V gene. The V end was cut by 2 bases, the J end by 0 bases, with 22 bases between. The DNA for the CDR3 is TGTGCCAGCAGCCAAACTCTCCCGCTACCAGAACAAGCTAACTATGGCTACACCTTC. It is translated as CASSQTLPLPEQANYGYTF.

The rearrangement links TRBV15 to TRBJ1-1; D may be TRBD1 (5 bases). Germline CDR1 LNHNV, CDR2 YYDKDF (reference sequence). The CDR3 sequence is 16 residues long. The V and J ends lost 0 bases and 5 bases respectively, with 16 bases between them. The CDR3 nucleotides read TGTGCCACCAGCAGAGATACGCTAGGGGAGGGGACTGAAGCTTTCTTT. This encodes CATSRDTLGEGTEAFF. The complete variable domain, with remaining parts taken from reference TRBV15 and TRBJ1-1, reads DAMVIQNPRYQVTQFGKPVTLSCSQTLNHNVMYWYQQKSSQAPKLLFHYYDKDFNNEADTPDNFQSRRPNTSFCFLDIRSPGLGDTAMYLCATSRDTLGEGTEAFFGQGTRLTVV.

The chain is built from TRBV7-6 and TRBJ2-3; D is unclear. Trimming pared 3 bases from V and 0 bases from J, leaving 7 bases between. The germline V gene has CDR1 SGHVS and CDR2 FNYEAQ. This CDR3 has 14 amino acids. CDR3 sequence reads: CASSFRLSTDTQYF. The CDR3 DNA follows: TGTGCCAGCAGCTTTCGACTCAGCACAGATACGCAGTATTTT. Full variable domain (missing parts from reference TRBV7-6 and TRBJ2-3): GAGVSQSPRYKVTKRGQDVALRCDPISGHVSLYWYRQALGQGPEFLTYFNYEAQQDKSGLPNDRFSAERPEGSISTLTIQRTEQRDSAMYRCASSFRLSTDTQYFGPGTRLTVL.

V usage is TRBV5-4 and J usage is TRBJ2-1; D perhaps matches TRBD2 (6 bases). The CDR3 consists of 15 residues. Trimming left V 4 bases short and J 12 bases short, with 23 bases between. Per germline, CDR1 SGHNT and CDR2 YYREEE (reference sequence). CDR3 region: CASSQPGLAAARQFF. CDR3 bases: TGTGCCAGCAGCCAGCCGGGACTGGCGGCCGCTCGGCAGTTCTTC.

V and J are TRBV15 and TRBJ2-7, with D perhaps being TRBD1 or TRBD2 (5 bases each). CDR3 size: 14 residues. In germline, CDR1 is LNHNV, CDR2 YYDKDF (reference sequence). V was trimmed by 3 bases and J by 3 bases, leaving 12 bases between them. CDR3 amino acids: CATSRDLGDYEQYF. The DNA for the CDR3 is TGTGCCACCAGCAGGGACTTAGGGGACTACGAGCAGTACTTC.

The chain recombines TRBV11-3 with TRBJ2-3; the D gene could be TRBD1 or TRBD2 (5 bases each). The germline V gene encodes CDR1 SGHNT and CDR2 YENEEA. This CDR3 has 15 amino acids. V lost 5 bases and J lost 0, with 12 bases in between. CDR3 amino acids: CASSPRGESTDTQYF. The CDR3 DNA is TGTGCCAGCAGCCCCCGAGGGGAAAGCACAGATACGCAGTATTTT.

This clone was seen just once. The chain links TRBV6-1 to TRBJ2-7; TRBD1 agrees at 8 bases. CDR1 and CDR2 from the germline V gene are MNHNS and SASEGT. The CDR3 consists of 18 residues. Unmatched junction bases numbered 10, after V lost 0 bases and J lost 0 bases. CDR3 in amino acids: CASSEALTRQGNSYEQYF. DNA of the CDR3: TGTGCCAGCAGTGAAGCGCTTACGAGACAGGGGAACTCCTACGAGCAGTACTTC.

The gene calls are TRBV7-2 and TRBJ2-7, with D tentatively TRBD1 (5 bases). V shed 5 bases and J shed 5 bases, with 16 bases lying between them. Germline CDR1 SGHTA, CDR2 FQGNSA. The CDR3 runs to 14 residues. CDR3 sequence reads: CASSLEKGSNEQYF. CDR3 bases: TGTGCCAGCAGCCTGGAAAAGGGGTCAAACGAGCAGTACTTC. Variable domain in full (rest from reference TRBV7-2 and TRBJ2-7): GAGVSQSPSNKVTEKGKDVELRCDPISGHTALYWYRQSLGQGLEFLIYFQGNSAPDKSGLPSDRFSAERTGGSVSTLTIQRTQQEDSAVYLCASSLEKGSNEQYFGPGTRLTVT.

V is TRBV10-1 and J is TRBJ2-1; D gene unclear. The germline V gene has CDR1 WNHNN and CDR2 SYGVQD (reference sequence). The length of the CDR3 is 15 residues. V gave up 2 bases and J gave up 0 bases, with 8 bases separating them. CDR3 in amino acids: CASSEGLSSYNEQFF. The CDR3 DNA is TGCGCCAGCAGTGAGGGGCTCAGCTCCTACAATGAGCAGTTCTTC.

This CDR3 is CASSLVASGSRGPGEQYF. In nucleotides, the CDR3 is TGTGCCAGCAGCTTAGTCGCTAGCGGGAGTCGGGGGCCGGGGGAGCAGTACTTC. V usage is TRBV7-2 and J usage is TRBJ2-7; 10 positions match TRBD2. Germline V gene data show CDR1 as SGHTA and CDR2 as FQGNSA. J lost 7 bases, V lost 1 base, and 16 bases had no gene match. The CDR3 covers 18 residues.

This clone was seen a few times. Additional DNA sequences in this sample encode the identical CDR3. The rearrangement links TRBV7-9 to TRBJ1-2, with TRBD1 matching over 7 bases. The CDR3 sequence is 13 residues long. The V segment lost 1 base and the J segment 7 bases; nucleotides outside the gene matches: 3. CDR1 is SEHNR and CDR2 is FQNEAQ in the germline V gene (reference sequence). CDR3 in DNA: TGTGCCAGCAGCTTAGAGGGGGCTGGTGGCTACACCTTC. Its translation: CASSLEGAGGYTF.

This chain connects TRBV6-1 to TRBJ1-1; tentative D call: TRBD1 (5 bases). Germline values: CDR1 MNHNS, CDR2 SASEGT. The CDR3 totals 15 residues. V lost 6 bases, J lost 1 base, and 15 bases lay in between. This CDR3 reads CASSALGQSNTEAFF. The CDR3 DNA is TGTGCCAGCAGCGCCTTGGGGCAGTCGAACACTGAAGCTTTCTTT.

This clone was detected a few times. The DNA of the CDR3 is TGTGCCAGCAGTGAATCACAGGGAGTTTATGAAAAACTGTTTTTT. It specifies CASSESQGVYEKLFF. V is TRBV25-1 and J is TRBJ1-4; TRBD1 might be the D (6 bases). The CDR3 loop spans 15 amino acids. Trimming removed 1 base at V and 6 bases at J, with 12 bases between. Germline CDR1 reads MGHDK; CDR2 reads SYGVNS.

This clone was observed a few times. The same CDR3 can be traced to other DNA sequences in this sample. This chain links TRBV6-1 with TRBJ1-5; tentative D call: TRBD1 (6 bases). Between the trimmed V and J ends, which lost 2 bases and 1 base, there was a span of 6 bases. This CDR3 comprises 14 residues. CDR1 and CDR2 from the germline V gene are MNHNS and SASEGT. CDR3: CASSERGSNQPQHF. The CDR3 DNA is TGTGCCAGCAGTGAAAGGGGGAGCAATCAGCCCCAGCATTTT.

The genes are TRBV2 and TRBJ2-7; 7 bases are a match to TRBD1. Germline loops: CDR1 SNHLY, CDR2 FYNNEI. The CDR3 consists of 15 residues. V shed 7 bases, J shed 0 bases, and the junction held 9 bases outside the gene matches. The CDR3 region is CASKRQGSGSYEQYF. The CDR3 DNA is TGTGCCAGCAAGCGACAGGGCTCGGGCTCCTACGAGCAGTACTTC. Full variable domain (missing parts from reference TRBV2 and TRBJ2-7): EPEVTQTPSHQVTQMGQEVILRCVPISNHLYFYWYRQILGQKVEFLVSFYNNEISEKSEIFDDQFSVERPDGSNFTLKIRSTKLEDSAMYFCASKRQGSGSYEQYFGPGTRLTVT.

The chain carries TRBV18 and TRBJ2-7, with 7 bases aligning to TRBD2. Germline loops: CDR1 KGHSH, CDR2 LQKENI. Losses at the gene ends were 2 bases for V and 1 base for J; bases not matched to a gene: 8. This CDR3 region has 16 residues. CDR3 bases: TGTGCCAGCTCACCAACTAGCGTTCGAACATCCTACGAGCAGTACTTC. Residues: CASSPTSVRTSYEQYF.

This chain connects TRBV20-1 to TRBJ2-7, with D uncertain. CDR3 length: 10 residues. V was pared by 5 bases and J by 4 bases, with 6 bases between. Germline lookup yields CDR1 DFQATT and CDR2 SNEGSKA (reference sequence). Here the CDR3 DNA reads TGCAGTGCTCCCGCTTACGAGCAGTACTTC. As protein: CSAPAYEQYF.

The chain uses TRBV28 and TRBJ2-5, with a tentative D call TRBD1 (6 bases). Trimming cost V 5 bases and J 5 bases, with 15 bases left between them. Germline V gene lookup returns CDR1 MDHEN and CDR2 SYDVKM. This CDR3 is 14 amino acids long. In DNA form, the CDR3 reads TGTGCCAGCAGTAGCCCAGGGGCGATGGAGACCCAGTACTTC. As protein: CASSSPGAMETQYF.

J is TRBJ2-7 and V is TRBV27; unclear D gene. The CDR3 sequence is 12 residues long. The V end lost 2 bases, the J end lost 7 bases, and 9 bases lay between the germline ends. Germline CDR1 MNHEY, CDR2 SMNVEV (reference sequence). The CDR3 sequence: CASSLNGREQYF. DNA of the CDR3: TGTGCCAGCAGTTTAAATGGGCGAGAGCAGTACTTC.